This paragraph reports one T cell receptor (beta chain). The CDR3 is 14 residues long. Germline trimming cut 7 bases from V and 6 bases from J; bases unmatched to any gene: 11. Germline V gives CDR1 DFQATT, CDR2 SNEGSKA (reference sequence). Using a J-beta primer mix together with a sample-barcoded 5' primer, a second PCR was run for roughly 6 to 12 cycles. Via MiXCR, TCRdb re-called the 5' RACE reads, giving one row per CDR3 protein. This repertoire shows about 380,000 distinct CDR3 sequences, over 45% found once; its top ten account for under 65%. The record originates from a study of blood T cells in healthy people across ages.

The chain recombines TRBV20-1 with TRBJ2-1; 8 nucleotides agree with TRBD2. Sequencing used blood. This receptor was identified in a man aged 55-75 years in good health. The CDR3 loop is CSGQLGLGFNEQFF. The CDR3, as DNA: TGCAGTGGGCAGTTGGGACTAGGGTTCAATGAGCAGTTCTTC.